The clone carrying this TCR beta chain was recorded only once. The sample originates from a study of T cell changes during pregnancy in multiple sclerosis. Trimming took 5 bases from V and 8 from J, leaving 18 bases between them. Looked up from germline, CDR1 is SGHAT and CDR2 is FQNNGV. This CDR3 region has 14 residues. Using immunoSEQ multiplex PCR, the repertoire was profiled, and TCRdb retains in-frame clones only, with some absent. This sample has roughly 18,000 clones; 85% to 90% occur once, and the top ten carry about 1.3%. The chain links TRBV11-2 to TRBJ1-2; D is undetermined. This TCR was recovered from a female donor in good health, enrolled as a control in a pregnancy study. The source material was CD4+ T cells from peripheral blood mononuclear cells, sampled in the first trimester of pregnancy. CDR3 in amino acids: CASSTTVAGKGYTF. CDR3 in DNA: TGTGCCAGCAGCACCACGGTGGCCGGGAAGGGCTACACCTTC.